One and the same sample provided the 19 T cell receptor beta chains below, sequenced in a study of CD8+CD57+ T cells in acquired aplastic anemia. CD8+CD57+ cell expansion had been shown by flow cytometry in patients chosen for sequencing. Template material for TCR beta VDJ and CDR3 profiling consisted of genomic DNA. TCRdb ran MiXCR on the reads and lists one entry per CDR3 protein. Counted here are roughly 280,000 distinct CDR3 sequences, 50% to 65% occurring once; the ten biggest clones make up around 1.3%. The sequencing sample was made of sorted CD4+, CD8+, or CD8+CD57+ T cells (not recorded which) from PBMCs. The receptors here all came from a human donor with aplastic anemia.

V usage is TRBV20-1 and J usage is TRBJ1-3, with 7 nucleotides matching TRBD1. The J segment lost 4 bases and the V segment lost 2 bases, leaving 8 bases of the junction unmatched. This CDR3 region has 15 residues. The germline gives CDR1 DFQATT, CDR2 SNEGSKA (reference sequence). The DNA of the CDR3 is TGCAGTGCTAGACGGGGACAGAGCGCCGGAAACACCATATATTTT. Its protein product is CSARRGQSAGNTIYF.

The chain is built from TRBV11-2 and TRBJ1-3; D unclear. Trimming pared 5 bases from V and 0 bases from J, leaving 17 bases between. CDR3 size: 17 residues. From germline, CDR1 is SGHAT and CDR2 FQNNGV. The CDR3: CASSLLYGVYSGNTIYF. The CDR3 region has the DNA TGTGCCAGCAGCCTCTTATATGGGGTATACTCTGGAAACACCATATATTTT.

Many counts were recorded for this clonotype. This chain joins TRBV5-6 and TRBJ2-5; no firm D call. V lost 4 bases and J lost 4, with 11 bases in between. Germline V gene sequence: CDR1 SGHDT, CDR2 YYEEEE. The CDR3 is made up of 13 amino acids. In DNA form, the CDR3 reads TGTGCCAGCAGCCCCGTAGCCGGAGAGACCCAGTACTTC. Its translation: CASSPVAGETQYF.

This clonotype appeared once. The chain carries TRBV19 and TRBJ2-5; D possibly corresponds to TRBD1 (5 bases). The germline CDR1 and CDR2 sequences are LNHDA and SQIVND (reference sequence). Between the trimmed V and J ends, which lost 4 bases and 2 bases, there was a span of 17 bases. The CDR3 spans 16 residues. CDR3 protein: CASSKGHVNTQETQYF. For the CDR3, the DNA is TGTGCCAGTAGTAAGGGGCACGTGAACACTCAAGAGACCCAGTACTTC. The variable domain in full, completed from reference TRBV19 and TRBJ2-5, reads DGGITQSPKYLFRKEGQNVTLSCEQNLNHDAMYWYRQDPGQGLRLIYYSQIVNDFQKGDIAEGYSVSREKKESFPLTVTSAQKNPTAFYLCASSKGHVNTQETQYFGPGTRLLVL.

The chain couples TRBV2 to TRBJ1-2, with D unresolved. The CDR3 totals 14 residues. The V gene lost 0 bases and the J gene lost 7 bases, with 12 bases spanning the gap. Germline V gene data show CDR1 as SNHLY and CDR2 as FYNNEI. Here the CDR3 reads CASSEAKRVGGYTF. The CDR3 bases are TGTGCCAGCAGTGAAGCGAAGAGGGTTGGTGGCTACACCTTC.

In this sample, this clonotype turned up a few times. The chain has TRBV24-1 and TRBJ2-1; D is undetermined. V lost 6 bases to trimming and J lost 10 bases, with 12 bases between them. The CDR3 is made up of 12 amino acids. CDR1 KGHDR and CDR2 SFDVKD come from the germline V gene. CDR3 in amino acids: CATSLGSWEQFF. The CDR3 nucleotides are TGTGCCACCAGTTTAGGCAGCTGGGAGCAGTTCTTC.

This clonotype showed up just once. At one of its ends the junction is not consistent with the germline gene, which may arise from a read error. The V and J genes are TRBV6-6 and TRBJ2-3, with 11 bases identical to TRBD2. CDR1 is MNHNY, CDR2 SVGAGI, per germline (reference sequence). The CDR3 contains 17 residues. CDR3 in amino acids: CVSSLLAGETYTDTQYF. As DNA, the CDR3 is TGTGTCAGCAGTTTACTAGCGGGGGAAACGTACACAGATACGCAGTATTTT.

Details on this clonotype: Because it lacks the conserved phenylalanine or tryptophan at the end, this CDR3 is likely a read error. The CDR3 sequence is CASSLWDSNTEAFL. Here the CDR3 DNA reads TGTGCCAGCAGCCTCTGGGACAGCAACACTGAAGCTTTCCTT. The chain is built from TRBV7-3 and TRBJ1-1; 7 bases align to TRBD1. Per the germline V gene, CDR1 is SGHTA and CDR2 is FQGTGA. With V trimmed by 5 bases and J by 2 bases, 5 bases remained unmatched. This CDR3 has 14 amino acids.

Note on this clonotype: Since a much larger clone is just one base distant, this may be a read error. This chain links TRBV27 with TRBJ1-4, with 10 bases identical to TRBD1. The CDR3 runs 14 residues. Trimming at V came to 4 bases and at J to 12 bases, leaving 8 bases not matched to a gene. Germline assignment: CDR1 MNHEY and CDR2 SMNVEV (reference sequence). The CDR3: CASSWGQGIEELFF. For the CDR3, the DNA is TGTGCCAGCAGTTGGGGACAGGGGATCGAAGAACTGTTTTTT.

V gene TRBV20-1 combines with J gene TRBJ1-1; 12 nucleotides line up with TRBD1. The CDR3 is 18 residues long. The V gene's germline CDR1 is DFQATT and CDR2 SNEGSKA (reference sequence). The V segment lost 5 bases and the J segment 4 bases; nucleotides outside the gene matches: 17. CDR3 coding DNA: TGCAGTGCTTGGATAGGGACAGGGGGCGCGGGGAGACTCACTGAAGCTTTCTTT. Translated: CSAWIGTGGAGRLTEAFF.

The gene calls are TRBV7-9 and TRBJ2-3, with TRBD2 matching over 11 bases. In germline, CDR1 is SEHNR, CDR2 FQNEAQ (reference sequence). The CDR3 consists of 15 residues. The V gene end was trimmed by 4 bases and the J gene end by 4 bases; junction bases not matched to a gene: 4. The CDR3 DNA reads TGTGCCAGCAGCTCAGATAGCGGGGGGGCAGATACGCAGTATTTT. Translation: CASSSDSGGADTQYF.

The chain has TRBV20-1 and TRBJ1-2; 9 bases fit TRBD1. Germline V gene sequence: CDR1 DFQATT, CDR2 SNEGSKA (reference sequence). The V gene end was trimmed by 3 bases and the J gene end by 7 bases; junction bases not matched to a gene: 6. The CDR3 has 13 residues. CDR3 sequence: CSARGTGTRGYTF. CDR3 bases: TGCAGTGCTAGGGGGACAGGGACTCGTGGCTACACCTTC.

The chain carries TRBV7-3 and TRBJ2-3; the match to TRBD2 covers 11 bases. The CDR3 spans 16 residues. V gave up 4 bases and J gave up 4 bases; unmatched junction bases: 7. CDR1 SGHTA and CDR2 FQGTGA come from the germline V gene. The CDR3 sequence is CASSSLAGVEPDTQYF. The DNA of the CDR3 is TGTGCCAGCAGCTCACTAGCGGGAGTTGAACCAGATACGCAGTATTTT.

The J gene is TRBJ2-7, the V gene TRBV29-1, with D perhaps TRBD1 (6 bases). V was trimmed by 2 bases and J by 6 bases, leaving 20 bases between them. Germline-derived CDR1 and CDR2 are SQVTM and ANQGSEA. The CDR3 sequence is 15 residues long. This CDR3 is CSVETGQKADPEQYF. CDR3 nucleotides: TGCAGCGTTGAAACCGGACAGAAAGCAGACCCCGAGCAGTACTTC.

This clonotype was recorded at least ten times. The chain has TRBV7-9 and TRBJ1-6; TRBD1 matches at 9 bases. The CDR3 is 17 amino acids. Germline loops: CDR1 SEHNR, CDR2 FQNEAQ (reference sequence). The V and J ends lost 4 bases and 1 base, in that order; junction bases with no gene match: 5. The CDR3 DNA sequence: TGTGCCAGCAGCTCACAGGGGGCGCAGTCCTATAATTCACCCCTCCACTTT. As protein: CASSSQGAQSYNSPLHF.

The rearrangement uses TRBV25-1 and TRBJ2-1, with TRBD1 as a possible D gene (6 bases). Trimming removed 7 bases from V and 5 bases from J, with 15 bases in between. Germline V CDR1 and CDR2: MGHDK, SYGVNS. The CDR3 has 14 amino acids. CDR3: CASMKGVQNNEQFF. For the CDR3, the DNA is TGTGCCAGCATGAAGGGGGTCCAGAACAATGAGCAGTTCTTC.

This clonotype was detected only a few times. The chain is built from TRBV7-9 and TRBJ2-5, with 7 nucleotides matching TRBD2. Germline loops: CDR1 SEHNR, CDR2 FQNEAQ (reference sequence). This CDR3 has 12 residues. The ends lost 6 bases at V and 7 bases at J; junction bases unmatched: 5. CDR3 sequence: CASRSGVGTQYF. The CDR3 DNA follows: TGTGCCAGCAGGAGCGGGGTTGGGACCCAGTACTTC.

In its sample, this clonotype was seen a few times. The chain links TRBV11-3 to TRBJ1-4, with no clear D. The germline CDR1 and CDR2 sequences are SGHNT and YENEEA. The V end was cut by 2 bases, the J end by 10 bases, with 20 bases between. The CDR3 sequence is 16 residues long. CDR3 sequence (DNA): TGTGCCAGCAGCTTACCCCAAGACCCCCTACAAGGAAAACTGTTTTTT. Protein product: CASSLPQDPLQGKLFF.

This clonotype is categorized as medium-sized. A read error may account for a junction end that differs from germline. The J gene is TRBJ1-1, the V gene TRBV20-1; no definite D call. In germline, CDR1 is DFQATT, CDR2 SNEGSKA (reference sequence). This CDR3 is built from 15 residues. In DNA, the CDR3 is TGCAGTGCGAGAGGTAACGGGGTCTCGAACACTGAAGCTTTCTTT. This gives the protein CSARGNGVSNTEAFF.